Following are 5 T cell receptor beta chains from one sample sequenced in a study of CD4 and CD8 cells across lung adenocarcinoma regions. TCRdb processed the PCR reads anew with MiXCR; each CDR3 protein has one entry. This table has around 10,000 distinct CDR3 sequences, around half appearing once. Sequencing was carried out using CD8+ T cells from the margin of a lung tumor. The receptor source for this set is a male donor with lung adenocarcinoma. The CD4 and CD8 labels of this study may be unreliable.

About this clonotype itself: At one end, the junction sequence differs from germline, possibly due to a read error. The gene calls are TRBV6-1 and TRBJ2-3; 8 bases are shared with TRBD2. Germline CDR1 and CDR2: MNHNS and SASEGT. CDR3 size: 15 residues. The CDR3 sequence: CASGHHVAGYDAQFF. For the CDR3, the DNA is TGTGCCAGCGGCCACCATGTAGCGGGGTACGATGCGCAGTTCTTT.

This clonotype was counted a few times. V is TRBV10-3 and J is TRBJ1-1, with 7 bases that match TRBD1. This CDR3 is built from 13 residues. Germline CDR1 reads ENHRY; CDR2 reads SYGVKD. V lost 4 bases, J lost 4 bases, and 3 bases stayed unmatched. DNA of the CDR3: TGTGCCATCAGTGTGGCAGGGGGCACTGAAGCTTTCTTT. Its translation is CAISVAGGTEAFF.

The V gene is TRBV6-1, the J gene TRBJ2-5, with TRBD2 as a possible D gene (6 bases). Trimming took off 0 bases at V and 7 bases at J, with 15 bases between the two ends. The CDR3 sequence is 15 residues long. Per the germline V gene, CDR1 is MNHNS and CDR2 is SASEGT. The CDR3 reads CASSEATGLTGTQYF. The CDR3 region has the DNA TGTGCCAGCAGTGAAGCGACCGGACTAACAGGGACCCAGTACTTC.

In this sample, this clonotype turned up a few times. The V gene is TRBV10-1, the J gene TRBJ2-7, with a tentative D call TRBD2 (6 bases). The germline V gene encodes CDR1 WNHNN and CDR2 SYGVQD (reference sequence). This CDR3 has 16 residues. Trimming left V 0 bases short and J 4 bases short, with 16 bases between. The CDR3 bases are TGCGCCAGCAGTGAGTCGTGGAGGGGAGACGCATACGAGCAGTACTTC. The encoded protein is CASSESWRGDAYEQYF.

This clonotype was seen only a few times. The CDR3 DNA sequence: TGTGCCAGCAGTCTCCAGGGACAGGGAAACTCTGAAGCTTTCTTT. Its translation is CASSLQGQGNSEAFF. The V gene is TRBV12-3 or TRBV12-4, the J gene TRBJ1-1; 9 bases match TRBD1. The CDR3 sequence is 15 residues long. J gave up 6 bases and V 5 bases, and 10 bases lay outside the gene matches.